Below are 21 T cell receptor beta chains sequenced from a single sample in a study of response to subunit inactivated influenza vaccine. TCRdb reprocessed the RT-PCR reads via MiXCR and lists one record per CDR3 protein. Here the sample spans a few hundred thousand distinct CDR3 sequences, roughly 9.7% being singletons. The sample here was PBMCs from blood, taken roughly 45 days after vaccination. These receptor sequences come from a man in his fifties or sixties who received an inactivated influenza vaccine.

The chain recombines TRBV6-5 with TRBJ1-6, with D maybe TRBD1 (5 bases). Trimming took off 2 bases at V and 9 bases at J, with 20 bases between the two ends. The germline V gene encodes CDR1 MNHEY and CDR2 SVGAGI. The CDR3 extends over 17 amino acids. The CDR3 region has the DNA TGTGCCAGCAGTTACCTCCCGGGGCAGGGTGAAGGTTCACCCCTCCACTTT. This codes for CASSYLPGQGEGSPLHF.

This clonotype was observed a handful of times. The chain's CDR3 is CASSAHPPKANYGYTF. The CDR3 bases are TGTGCCAGCAGTGCACATCCCCCCAAAGCTAACTATGGCTACACCTTC. The chain uses TRBV12-3 or TRBV12-4 and TRBJ1-2; D is ambiguous. V gave up 5 bases and J gave up 0 bases, with 16 bases separating them. The CDR3 has 16 amino acids.

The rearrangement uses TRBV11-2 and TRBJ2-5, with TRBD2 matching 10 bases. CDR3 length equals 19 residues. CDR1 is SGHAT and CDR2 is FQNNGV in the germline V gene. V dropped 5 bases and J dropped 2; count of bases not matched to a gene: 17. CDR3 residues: CASSTPLAGRLWAQETQYF. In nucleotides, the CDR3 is TGTGCCAGCAGCACACCACTAGCGGGACGACTTTGGGCTCAAGAGACCCAGTACTTC.

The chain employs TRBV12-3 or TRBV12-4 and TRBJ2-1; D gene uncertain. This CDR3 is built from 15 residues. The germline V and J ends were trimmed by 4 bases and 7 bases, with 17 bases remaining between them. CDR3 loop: CASSSSPSEWNEQFF. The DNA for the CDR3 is TGTGCCAGCAGTTCGTCCCCCAGTGAGTGGAATGAGCAGTTCTTC.

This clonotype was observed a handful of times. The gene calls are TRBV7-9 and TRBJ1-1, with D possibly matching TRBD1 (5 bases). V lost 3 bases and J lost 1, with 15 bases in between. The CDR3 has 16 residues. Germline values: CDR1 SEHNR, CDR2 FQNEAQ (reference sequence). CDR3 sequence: CASSFIGRDWNTEAFF. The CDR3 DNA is TGTGCCAGCAGCTTTATCGGAAGGGACTGGAACACTGAAGCTTTCTTT.

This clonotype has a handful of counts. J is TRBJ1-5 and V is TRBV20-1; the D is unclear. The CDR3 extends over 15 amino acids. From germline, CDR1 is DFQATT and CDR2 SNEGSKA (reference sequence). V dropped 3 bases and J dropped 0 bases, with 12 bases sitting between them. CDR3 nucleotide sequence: TGCAGTGCTAGCGTAGGGCCCTATAGCAATCAGCCCCAGCATTTT. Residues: CSASVGPYSNQPQHF.

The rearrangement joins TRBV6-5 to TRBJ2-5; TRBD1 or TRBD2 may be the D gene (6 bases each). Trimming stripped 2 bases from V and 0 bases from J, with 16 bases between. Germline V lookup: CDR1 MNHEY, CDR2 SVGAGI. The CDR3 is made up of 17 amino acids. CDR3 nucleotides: TGTGCCAGCAGTTACGTCCCCGGGGGCGGGTACCAAGAGACCCAGTACTTC. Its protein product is CASSYVPGGGYQETQYF.

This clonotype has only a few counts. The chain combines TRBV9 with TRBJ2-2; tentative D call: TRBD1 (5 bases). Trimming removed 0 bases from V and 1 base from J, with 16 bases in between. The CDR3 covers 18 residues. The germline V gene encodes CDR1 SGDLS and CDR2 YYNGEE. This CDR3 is CASSVGIGGRGNTGELFF. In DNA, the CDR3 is TGTGCCAGCAGCGTAGGGATCGGCGGAAGGGGGAACACCGGGGAGCTGTTTTTT.

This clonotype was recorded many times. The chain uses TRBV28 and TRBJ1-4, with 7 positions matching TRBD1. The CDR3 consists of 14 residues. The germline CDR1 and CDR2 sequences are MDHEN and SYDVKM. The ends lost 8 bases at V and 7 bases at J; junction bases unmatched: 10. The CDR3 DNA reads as TGTGCCAGCGCAACAGGGGTTATAGGTGAAAAACTGTTTTTT. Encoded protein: CASATGVIGEKLFF.

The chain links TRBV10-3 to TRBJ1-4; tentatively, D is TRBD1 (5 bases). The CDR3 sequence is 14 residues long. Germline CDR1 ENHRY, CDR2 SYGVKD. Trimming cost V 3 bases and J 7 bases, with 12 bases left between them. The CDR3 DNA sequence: TGTGCCATCAGTGAATCGGGGCCCGGTGAAAAACTGTTTTTT. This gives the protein CAISESGPGEKLFF.

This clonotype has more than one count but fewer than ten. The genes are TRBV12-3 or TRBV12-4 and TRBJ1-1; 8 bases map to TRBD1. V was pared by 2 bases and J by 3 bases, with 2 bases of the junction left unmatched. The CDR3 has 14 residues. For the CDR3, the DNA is TGTGCCAGCAGTTTATGGGACAGGTACACTGAAGCTTTCTTT. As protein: CASSLWDRYTEAFF.

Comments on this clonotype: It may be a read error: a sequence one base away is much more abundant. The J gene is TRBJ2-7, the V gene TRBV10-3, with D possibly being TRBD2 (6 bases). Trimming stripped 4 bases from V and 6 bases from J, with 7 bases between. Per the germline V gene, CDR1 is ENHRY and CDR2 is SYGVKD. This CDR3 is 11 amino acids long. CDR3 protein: CAISGDCEQYF. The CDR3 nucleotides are TGTGCCATCAGTGGGGACTGCGAGCAGTACTTC.

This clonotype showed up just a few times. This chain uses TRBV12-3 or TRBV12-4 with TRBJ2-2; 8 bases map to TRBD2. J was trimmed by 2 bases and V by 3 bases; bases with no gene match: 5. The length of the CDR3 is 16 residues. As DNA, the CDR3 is TGTGCCAGCAGTTTCGGGGGGGGCCACAACACCGGGGAGCTGTTTTTT. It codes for CASSFGGGHNTGELFF.

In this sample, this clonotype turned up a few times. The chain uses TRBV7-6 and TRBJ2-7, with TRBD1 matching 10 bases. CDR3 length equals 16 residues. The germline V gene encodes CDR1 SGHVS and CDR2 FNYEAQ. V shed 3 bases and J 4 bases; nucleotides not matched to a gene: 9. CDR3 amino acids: CASSFSMPGQGYEQYF. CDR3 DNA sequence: TGTGCCAGCAGCTTTAGCATGCCGGGACAGGGGTACGAGCAGTACTTC.

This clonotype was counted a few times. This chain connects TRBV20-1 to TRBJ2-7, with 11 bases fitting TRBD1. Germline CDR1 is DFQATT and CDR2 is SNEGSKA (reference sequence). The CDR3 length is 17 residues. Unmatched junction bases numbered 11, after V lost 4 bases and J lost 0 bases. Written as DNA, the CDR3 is TGCAGTGCTACTCTTCCGGACAGGGGGCTGTACTCCTACGAGCAGTACTTC. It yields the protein CSATLPDRGLYSYEQYF.

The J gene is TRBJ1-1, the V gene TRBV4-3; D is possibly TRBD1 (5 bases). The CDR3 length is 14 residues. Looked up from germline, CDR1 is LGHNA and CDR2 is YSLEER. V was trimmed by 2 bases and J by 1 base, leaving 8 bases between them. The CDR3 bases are TGCGCCAGCAGCCAACAGGGATGGAACACTGAAGCTTTCTTT. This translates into CASSQQGWNTEAFF.

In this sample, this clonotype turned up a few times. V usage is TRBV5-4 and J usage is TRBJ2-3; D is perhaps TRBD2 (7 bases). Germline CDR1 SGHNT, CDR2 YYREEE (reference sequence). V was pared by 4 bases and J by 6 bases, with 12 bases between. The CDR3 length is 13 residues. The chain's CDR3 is CASSLRGGDTQYF. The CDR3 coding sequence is TGTGCCAGCAGCCTGAGGGGGGGGGATACGCAGTATTTT.

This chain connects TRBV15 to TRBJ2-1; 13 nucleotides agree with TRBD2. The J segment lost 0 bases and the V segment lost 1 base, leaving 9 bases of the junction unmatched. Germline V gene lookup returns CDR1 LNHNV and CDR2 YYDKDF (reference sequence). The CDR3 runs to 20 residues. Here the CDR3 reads CATSRGVLAGGPSSYNEQFF. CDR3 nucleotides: TGTGCCACCAGCAGAGGAGTACTAGCGGGAGGGCCCAGCTCCTACAATGAGCAGTTCTTC. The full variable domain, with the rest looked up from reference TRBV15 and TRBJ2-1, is DAMVIQNPRYQVTQFGKPVTLSCSQTLNHNVMYWYQQKSSQAPKLLFHYYDKDFNNEADTPDNFQSRRPNTSFCFLDIRSPGLGDTAMYLCATSRGVLAGGPSSYNEQFFGPGTRLTVL.

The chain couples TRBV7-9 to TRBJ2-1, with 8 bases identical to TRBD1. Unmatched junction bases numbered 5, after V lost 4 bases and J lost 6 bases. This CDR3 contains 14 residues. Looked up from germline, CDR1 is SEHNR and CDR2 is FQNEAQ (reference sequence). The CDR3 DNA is TGTGCCAGCAGCTCGACGACAGGGGCCAATGAGCAGTTCTTC. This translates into CASSSTTGANEQFF. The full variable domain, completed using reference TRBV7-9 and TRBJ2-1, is DTGVSQNPRHKITKRGQNVTFRCDPISEHNRLYWYRQTLGQGPEFLTYFQNEAQLEKSRLLSDRFSAERPKGSFSTLEIQRTEQGDSAMYLCASSSTTGANEQFFGPGTRLTVL.

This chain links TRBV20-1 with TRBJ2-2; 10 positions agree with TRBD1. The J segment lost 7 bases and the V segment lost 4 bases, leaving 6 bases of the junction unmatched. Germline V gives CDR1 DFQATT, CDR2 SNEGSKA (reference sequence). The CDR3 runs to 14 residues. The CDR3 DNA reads TGCAGTGCTACCGGACAGGGGGTGTACGGGGAGCTGTTTTTT. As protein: CSATGQGVYGELFF.

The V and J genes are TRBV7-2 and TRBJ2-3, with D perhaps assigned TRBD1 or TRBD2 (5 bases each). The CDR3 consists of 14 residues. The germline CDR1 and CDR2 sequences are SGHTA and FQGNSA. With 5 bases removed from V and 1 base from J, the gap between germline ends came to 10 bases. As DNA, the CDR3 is TGTGCCAGCAGCCCGCTGGGGGGCACAGATACGCAGTATTTT. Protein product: CASSPLGGTDTQYF.